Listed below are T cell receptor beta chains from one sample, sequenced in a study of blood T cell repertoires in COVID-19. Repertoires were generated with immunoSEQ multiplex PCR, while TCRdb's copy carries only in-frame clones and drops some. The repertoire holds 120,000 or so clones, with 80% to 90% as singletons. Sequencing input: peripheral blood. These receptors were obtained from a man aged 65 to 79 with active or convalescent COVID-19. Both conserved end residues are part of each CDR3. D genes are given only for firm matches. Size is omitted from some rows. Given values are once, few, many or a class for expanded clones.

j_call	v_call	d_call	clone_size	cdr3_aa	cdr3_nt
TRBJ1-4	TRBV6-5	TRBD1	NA	CASSSGQAGFLLFF	TGTGCCAGCAGTTCGGGACAGGCAGGCTTTTTACTGTTTTTT
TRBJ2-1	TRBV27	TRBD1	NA	CASYRGQGMGNEQFF	TGTGCCAGCTACCGTGGACAGGGTATGGGCAATGAGCAGTTCTTC
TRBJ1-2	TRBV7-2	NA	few	CASSLRDSIYGYTF	TGTGCCAGCAGCTTACGTGACAGCATCTATGGCTACACCTTC
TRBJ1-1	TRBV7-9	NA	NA	CASLRDSNTEAFF	TGTGCCAGCCTCCGGGACTCGAACACTGAAGCTTTCTTT
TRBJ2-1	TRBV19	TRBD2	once	CASSILYGRAAMNEQFF	TGTGCCAGTAGTATTTTATACGGGAGGGCCGCTATGAATGAGCAGTTCTTC
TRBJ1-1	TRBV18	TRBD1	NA	CASSFGTGKNTEAFF	TGTGCCAGCTCCTTTGGGACAGGGAAGAACACTGAAGCTTTCTTT
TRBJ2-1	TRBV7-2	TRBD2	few	CASSPSSGSDNEQFF	TGTGCCAGCAGCCCCTCTAGCGGGAGCGACAATGAGCAGTTCTTC
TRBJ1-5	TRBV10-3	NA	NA	CAISASEPQPQHF	TGTGCCATCAGTGCCTCAGAACCTCAGCCCCAGCATTTT
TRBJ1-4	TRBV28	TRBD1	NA	CASSPQDRGKLFF	TGTGCCAGCAGTCCCCAGGACAGGGGGAAACTGTTTTTT
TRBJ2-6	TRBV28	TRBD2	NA	CASRGLAALPGSSGANVLTF	TGTGCCAGCAGGGGACTAGCGGCCCTCCCTGGAAGCTCTGGGGCCAACGTCCTGACTTTC
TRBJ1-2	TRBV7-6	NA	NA	CASSQGSDYGYTF	TGTGCCAGCAGCCAGGGGTCGGACTATGGCTACACCTTC